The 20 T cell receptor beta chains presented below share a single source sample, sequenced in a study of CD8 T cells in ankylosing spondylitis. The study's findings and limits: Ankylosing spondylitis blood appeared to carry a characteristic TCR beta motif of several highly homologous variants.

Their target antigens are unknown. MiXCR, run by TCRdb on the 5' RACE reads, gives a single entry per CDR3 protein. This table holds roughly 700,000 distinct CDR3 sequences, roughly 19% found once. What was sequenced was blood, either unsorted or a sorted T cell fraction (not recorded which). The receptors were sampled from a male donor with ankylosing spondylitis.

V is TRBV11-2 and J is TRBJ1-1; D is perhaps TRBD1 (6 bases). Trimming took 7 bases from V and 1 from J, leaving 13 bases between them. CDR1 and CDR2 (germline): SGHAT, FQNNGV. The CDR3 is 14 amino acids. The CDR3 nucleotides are TGTGCCAGCACGGGACACCTGGAGAACACTGAAGCTTTCTTT. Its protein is CASTGHLENTEAFF.

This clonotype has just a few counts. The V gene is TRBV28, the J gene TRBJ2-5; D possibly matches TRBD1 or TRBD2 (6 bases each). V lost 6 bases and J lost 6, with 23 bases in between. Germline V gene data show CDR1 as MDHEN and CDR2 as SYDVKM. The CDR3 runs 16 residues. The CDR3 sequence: CASSPRLTGRLKTQYF. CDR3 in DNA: TGTGCCAGCAGCCCACGATTAACAGGGAGGCTAAAGACCCAGTACTTC.

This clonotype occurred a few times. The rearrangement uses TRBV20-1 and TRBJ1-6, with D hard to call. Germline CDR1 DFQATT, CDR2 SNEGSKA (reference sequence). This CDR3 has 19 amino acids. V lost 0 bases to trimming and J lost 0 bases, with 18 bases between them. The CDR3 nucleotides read TGCAGTGCTAGAGAGGGAACAAAGAGATTGAGCTCCTATAATTCACCCCTCCACTTT. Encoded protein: CSAREGTKRLSSYNSPLHF.

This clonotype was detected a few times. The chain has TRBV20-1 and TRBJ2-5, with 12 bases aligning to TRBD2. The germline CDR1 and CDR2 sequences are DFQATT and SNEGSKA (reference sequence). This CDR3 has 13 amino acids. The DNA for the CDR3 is TGCAGCCAAAAGACTAGCGGGAGTGAGACCCAGTACTTC. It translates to CSQKTSGSETQYF.

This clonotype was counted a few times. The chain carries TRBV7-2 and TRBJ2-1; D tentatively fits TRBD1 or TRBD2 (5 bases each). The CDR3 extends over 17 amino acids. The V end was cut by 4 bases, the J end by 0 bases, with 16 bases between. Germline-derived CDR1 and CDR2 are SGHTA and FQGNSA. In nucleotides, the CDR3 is TGTGCCAGCAGCTCCCAAGGCCCAGGGAGCTCCTACAATGAGCAGTTCTTC. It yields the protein CASSSQGPGSSYNEQFF.

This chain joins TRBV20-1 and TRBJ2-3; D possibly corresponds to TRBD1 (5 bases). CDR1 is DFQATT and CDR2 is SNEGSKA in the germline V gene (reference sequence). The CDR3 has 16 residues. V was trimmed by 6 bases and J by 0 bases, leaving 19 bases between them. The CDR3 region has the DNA TGCAGTGCCAACCGTGAAAGCAGGGCTAGCACAGATACGCAGTATTTT. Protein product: CSANRESRASTDTQYF.

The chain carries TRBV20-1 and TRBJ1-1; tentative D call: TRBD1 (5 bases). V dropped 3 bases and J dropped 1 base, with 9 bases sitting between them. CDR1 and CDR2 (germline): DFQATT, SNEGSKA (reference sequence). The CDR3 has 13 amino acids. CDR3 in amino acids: CSASVTENTEAFF. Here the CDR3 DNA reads TGCAGTGCTAGCGTGACAGAGAACACTGAAGCTTTCTTT.

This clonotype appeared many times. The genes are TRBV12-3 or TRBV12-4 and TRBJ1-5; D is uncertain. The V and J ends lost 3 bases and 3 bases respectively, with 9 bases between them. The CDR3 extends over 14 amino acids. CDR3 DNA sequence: TGTGCCAGCAGTTTGTGGGCTGACAATCAGCCCCAGCATTTT. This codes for CASSLWADNQPQHF.

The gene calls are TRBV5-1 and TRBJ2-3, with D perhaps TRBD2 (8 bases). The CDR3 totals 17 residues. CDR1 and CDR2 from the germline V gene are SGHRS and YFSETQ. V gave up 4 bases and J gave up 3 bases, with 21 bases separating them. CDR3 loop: CASSPGGATGLTDTQYF. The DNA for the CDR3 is TGCGCCAGCAGCCCGGGGGGGGCGACAGGGTTAACAGATACGCAGTATTTT.

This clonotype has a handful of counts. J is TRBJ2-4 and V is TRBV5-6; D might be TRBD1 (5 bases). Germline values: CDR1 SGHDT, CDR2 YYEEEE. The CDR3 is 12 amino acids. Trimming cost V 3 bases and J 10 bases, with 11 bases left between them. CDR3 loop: CASSWGDGIQYF. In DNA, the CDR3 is TGTGCCAGCAGCTGGGGCGATGGGATTCAGTACTTC.

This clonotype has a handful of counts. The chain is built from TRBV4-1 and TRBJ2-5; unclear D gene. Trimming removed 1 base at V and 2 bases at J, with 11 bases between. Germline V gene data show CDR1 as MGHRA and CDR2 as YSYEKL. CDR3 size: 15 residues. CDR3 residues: CASSQVVHGQETQYF. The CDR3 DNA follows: TGCGCCAGCAGCCAAGTGGTGCACGGACAAGAGACCCAGTACTTC.

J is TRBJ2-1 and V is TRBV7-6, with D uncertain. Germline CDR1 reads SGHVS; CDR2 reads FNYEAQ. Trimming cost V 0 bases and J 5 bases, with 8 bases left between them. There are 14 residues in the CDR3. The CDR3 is CASSLAQENNEQFF. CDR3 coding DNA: TGTGCCAGCAGCTTAGCGCAGGAAAACAATGAGCAGTTCTTC.

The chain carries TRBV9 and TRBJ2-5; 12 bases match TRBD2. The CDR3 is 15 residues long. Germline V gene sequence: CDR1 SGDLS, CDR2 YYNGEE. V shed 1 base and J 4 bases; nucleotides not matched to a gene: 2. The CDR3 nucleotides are TGTGCCAGCAGCGTACTAGCGGGGGGGCCAGAGACCCAGTACTTC. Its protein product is CASSVLAGGPETQYF.

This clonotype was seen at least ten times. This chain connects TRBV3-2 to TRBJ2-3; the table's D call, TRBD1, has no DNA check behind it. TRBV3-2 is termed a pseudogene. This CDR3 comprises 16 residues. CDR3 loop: CASSPGGGTSTDTQYF. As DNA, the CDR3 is TGTGCCAGCAGCCCCGGGGGTGGGACTAGCACAGATACGCAGTATTTT.

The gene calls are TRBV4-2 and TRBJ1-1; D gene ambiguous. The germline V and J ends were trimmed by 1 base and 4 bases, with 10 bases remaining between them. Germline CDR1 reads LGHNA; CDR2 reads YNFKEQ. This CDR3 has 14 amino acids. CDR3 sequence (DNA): TGTGCCAGCAGCCAAGTCCTTCCGGGCACTGAAGCTTTCTTT. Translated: CASSQVLPGTEAFF.

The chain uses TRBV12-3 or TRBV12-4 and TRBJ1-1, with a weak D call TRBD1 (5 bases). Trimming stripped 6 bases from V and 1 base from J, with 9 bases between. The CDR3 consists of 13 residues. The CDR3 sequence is CASRWGWNTEAFF. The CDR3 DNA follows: TGTGCCAGCAGATGGGGGTGGAACACTGAAGCTTTCTTT.

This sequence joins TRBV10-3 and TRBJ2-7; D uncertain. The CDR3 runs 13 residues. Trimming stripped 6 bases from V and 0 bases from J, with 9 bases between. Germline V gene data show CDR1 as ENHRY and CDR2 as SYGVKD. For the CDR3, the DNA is TGTGCCATCAGGGACCCGGACTCCTACGAGCAGTACTTC. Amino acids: CAIRDPDSYEQYF.

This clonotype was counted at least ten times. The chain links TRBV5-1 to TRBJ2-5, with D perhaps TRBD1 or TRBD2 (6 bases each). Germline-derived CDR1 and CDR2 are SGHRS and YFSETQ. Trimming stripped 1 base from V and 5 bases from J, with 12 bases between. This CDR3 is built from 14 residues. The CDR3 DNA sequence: TGCGCCAGCAGCTTGTGGGGGGCCGGGGAGACCCAGTACTTC. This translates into CASSLWGAGETQYF.

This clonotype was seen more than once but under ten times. The CDR3 coding sequence is TGCAGTGCTAGAGATGCCGGGACAGGGCACTACGAGCAGTACTTC. Encoded protein: CSARDAGTGHYEQYF. This chain connects TRBV20-1 to TRBJ2-7, with 9 bases identical to TRBD1. This CDR3 region has 15 residues. Germline trimming cut 0 bases from V and 3 bases from J; bases unmatched to any gene: 6. CDR1 and CDR2 from the germline V gene are DFQATT and SNEGSKA (reference sequence).

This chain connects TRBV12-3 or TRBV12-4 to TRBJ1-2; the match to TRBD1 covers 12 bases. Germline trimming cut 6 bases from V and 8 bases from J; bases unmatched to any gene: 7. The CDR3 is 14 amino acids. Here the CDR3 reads CASSRGQGAAGYTF. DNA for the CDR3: TGTGCCAGCAGCCGGGGACAGGGGGCTGCCGGCTACACCTTC.